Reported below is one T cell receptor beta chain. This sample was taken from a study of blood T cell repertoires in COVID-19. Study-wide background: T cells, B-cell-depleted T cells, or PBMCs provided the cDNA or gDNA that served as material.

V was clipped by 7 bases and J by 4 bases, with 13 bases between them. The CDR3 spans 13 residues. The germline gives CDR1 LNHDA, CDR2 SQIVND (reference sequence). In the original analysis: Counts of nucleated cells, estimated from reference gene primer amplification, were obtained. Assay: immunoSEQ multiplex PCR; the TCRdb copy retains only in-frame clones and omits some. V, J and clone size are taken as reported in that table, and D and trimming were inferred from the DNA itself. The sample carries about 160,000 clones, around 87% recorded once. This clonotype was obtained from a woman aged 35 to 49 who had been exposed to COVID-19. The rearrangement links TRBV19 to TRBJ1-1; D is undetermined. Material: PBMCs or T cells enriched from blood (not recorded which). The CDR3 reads CASTRSLPTEAFF. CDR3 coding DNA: TGTGCCAGTACTAGGAGTCTCCCCACTGAAGCTTTCTTT.